These 29 T cell receptor beta chains were all obtained from the same sample, sequenced in a study of cytomegalovirus exposure and HLA in healthy donors. The primer mix had 60 Vbeta and 13 Jbeta primers. Assay used: immunoSEQ multiplex PCR; TCRdb lists only in-frame clones, some missing. The table lists some 160,000 clones, 65% to 80% of them singletons. The specimen was PBMCs. The receptors stem from a woman aged 25-40 years in good health and CMV-seronegative.

The chain uses TRBV9 and TRBJ1-1, with D perhaps matching TRBD1 (5 bases). The germline V gene has CDR1 SGDLS and CDR2 YYNGEE. Trimming stripped 0 bases from V and 1 base from J, with 25 bases between. The CDR3 is made up of 20 amino acids. DNA for the CDR3: TGTGCCAGCAGCGTAGGAGGCCTCCGGCGGGACGGAGGTCAGAACACTGAAGCTTTCTTT. Translated, it gives CASSVGGLRRDGGQNTEAFF.

The genes are TRBV27 and TRBJ1-5; D remains ambiguous. This CDR3 is built from 16 residues. V was trimmed by 4 bases and J by 2 bases, leaving 15 bases between them. Germline V gene data show CDR1 as MNHEY and CDR2 as SMNVEV (reference sequence). CDR3 DNA: TGTGCCAGCAGTTCAGTCAGGTCGTTAGGCAATCAGCCCCAGCATTTT. This sequence encodes CASSSVRSLGNQPQHF.

The chain has TRBV5-1 and TRBJ2-1; 7 bases align to TRBD1. After removal of 4 bases from V and 0 bases from J, the junction contained 7 bases not matched to a gene. Germline V gives CDR1 SGHRS, CDR2 YFSETQ. This CDR3 has 16 amino acids. The CDR3, as DNA: TGCGCCAGCAGCAACCTGACAGGGAGCTCCTACAATGAGCAGTTCTTC. This gives the protein CASSNLTGSSYNEQFF. The full variable domain, completed using reference TRBV5-1 and TRBJ2-1, is KAGVTQTPRYLIKTRGQQVTLSCSPISGHRSVSWYQQTPGQGLQFLFEYFSETQRNKGNFPGRFSGRQFSNSRSEMNVSTLELGDSALYLCASSNLTGSSYNEQFFGPGTRLTVL.

V is TRBV7-8 and J is TRBJ2-1; 11 nucleotides agree with TRBD2. From germline, CDR1 is SGHVS and CDR2 FQNEAQ. The CDR3 is 16 residues long. The ends lost 3 bases at V and 1 base at J; junction bases unmatched: 2. CDR3 nucleotides: TGTGCCAGCAGCTTTAGCGGGAGGGGATCCTACAATGAGCAGTTCTTC. Translating gives CASSFSGRGSYNEQFF.

This clone has only a few counts. CDR3 loop: CSVQGQSLSEQYF. The CDR3 DNA follows: TGCAGCGTCCAGGGACAGAGCCTTAGCGAGCAGTACTTC. The chain employs TRBV29-1 and TRBJ2-7; TRBD1 matches 7 bases. V was pared by 6 bases and J by 6 bases, with 11 bases of the junction left unmatched. The CDR3 totals 13 residues. Per germline, CDR1 SQVTM and CDR2 ANQGSEA.

The V and J genes are TRBV5-4 and TRBJ2-5; D unclear. The germline V gene encodes CDR1 SGHNT and CDR2 YYREEE (reference sequence). Trimming left V 0 bases short and J 1 base short, with 10 bases between. The CDR3 runs 15 residues. The CDR3 is CASSLGGGTQETQYF. CDR3 coding DNA: TGTGCCAGCAGCTTGGGCGGCGGTACCCAAGAGACCCAGTACTTC.

This clone is labeled medium-sized. The J gene is TRBJ2-5, the V gene TRBV4-1, with 8 bases identical to TRBD1. This CDR3 comprises 16 residues. Trimming at V came to 4 bases and at J to 6 bases, leaving 13 bases not matched to a gene. CDR1 is MGHRA, CDR2 YSYEKL, per germline. The CDR3 DNA sequence: TGCGCCAGCAGCCTGGGCAATCAGGGGGCGGTAAAGACCCAGTACTTC. This gives the protein CASSLGNQGAVKTQYF.

The V call is TRBV7-2, the J call TRBJ1-4, with D perhaps TRBD1 (5 bases). The V end lost 4 bases, the J end lost 6 bases, and 18 bases lay between the germline ends. Looked up from germline, CDR1 is SGHTA and CDR2 is FQGNSA. This CDR3 has 16 amino acids. The CDR3 DNA reads as TGTGCCAGCAGCTCCCAAGGGGAGGGGTTTCATGAAAAACTGTTTTTT. Protein product: CASSSQGEGFHEKLFF.

The rearrangement links TRBV29-1 to TRBJ2-7; tentatively, D is TRBD1 (5 bases). Trimming shortened V by 4 bases and J by 6 bases, and 16 bases separated the two germline ends. The CDR3 consists of 13 residues. Germline CDR1 and CDR2: SQVTM and ANQGSEA. The CDR3 region is CSVGPDSRGEQYF. CDR3 DNA sequence: TGCAGCGTTGGACCAGACAGCCGTGGCGAGCAGTACTTC.

Written as DNA, the CDR3 is TGTGCCAGCGTGGGGGCAGGGCCTGAGGAGCAGTTCTTC. Amino acid sequence: CASVGAGPEEQFF. V and J are TRBV28 and TRBJ2-1; D perhaps matches TRBD1 (6 bases). Germline CDR1 MDHEN, CDR2 SYDVKM. V was trimmed by 8 bases and J by 10 bases, leaving 18 bases between them. This CDR3 spans 13 amino acids.

The chain recombines TRBV7-2 with TRBJ2-5; TRBD1 matches 8 bases. Germline V CDR1 and CDR2: SGHTA, FQGNSA. The CDR3 is 15 amino acids. The V segment lost 5 bases and the J segment 4 bases; nucleotides outside the gene matches: 9. The CDR3 nucleotides read TGTGCCAGCAGCGCTGGACAGGGACGGGTAGAGACCCAGTACTTC. Amino acids: CASSAGQGRVETQYF. The complete variable domain, with remaining parts taken from reference TRBV7-2 and TRBJ2-5, reads GAGVSQSPSNKVTEKGKDVELRCDPISGHTALYWYRQSLGQGLEFLIYFQGNSAPDKSGLPSDRFSAERTGGSVSTLTIQRTQQEDSAVYLCASSAGQGRVETQYFGPGTRLLVL.

The V and J genes are TRBV11-1 and TRBJ2-7; 9 bases fit TRBD2. CDR1 is SGHAT and CDR2 is FQDESV in the germline V gene (reference sequence). J was trimmed by 4 bases and V by 5 bases; bases with no gene match: 9. This CDR3 is built from 15 residues. The CDR3 sequence: CASSRGRGLGYEQYF. The CDR3 bases are TGTGCCAGCAGCCGCGGGAGGGGACTAGGTTACGAGCAGTACTTC.

Only one count was recorded for this clone. The V gene is TRBV5-1, the J gene TRBJ2-1, with 12 bases identical to TRBD2. The junction had 4 bases not matched to a gene; V was cut back by 5 bases and J by 4 bases. Germline CDR1 reads SGHRS; CDR2 reads YFSETQ. This CDR3 is built from 15 residues. The CDR3 DNA reads as TGCGCCAGCAGTTTTGGGACTAGCGGGTACAATGAGCAGTTCTTC. Translating it yields CASSFGTSGYNEQFF. Looking up the rest from reference TRBV5-1 and TRBJ2-1 gives the full variable domain: KAGVTQTPRYLIKTRGQQVTLSCSPISGHRSVSWYQQTPGQGLQFLFEYFSETQRNKGNFPGRFSGRQFSNSRSEMNVSTLELGDSALYLCASSFGTSGYNEQFFGPGTRLTVL.

The J gene is TRBJ1-1, the V gene TRBV9, with D tentatively TRBD1 (5 bases). The germline V gene has CDR1 SGDLS and CDR2 YYNGEE. V lost 0 bases and J lost 0, with 18 bases in between. This CDR3 has 18 amino acids. CDR3 region: CASSVGLMWEGMNTEAFF. In DNA, the CDR3 is TGTGCCAGCAGCGTAGGGTTGATGTGGGAGGGGATGAACACTGAAGCTTTCTTT.

The rearrangement links TRBV6-5 to TRBJ1-4; a possible D gene is TRBD1 (6 bases). The CDR3 has 16 residues. The V end was cut by 0 bases, the J end by 10 bases, with 18 bases between. CDR1 is MNHEY, CDR2 SVGAGI, per germline. The CDR3 nucleotides read TGTGCCAGCAGTTACTCGGGAAACAGGGAGCCGGGAAAACTGTTTTTT. It codes for CASSYSGNREPGKLFF.

This clone was recorded only once. The rearrangement joins TRBV13 to TRBJ2-3; 10 bases fit TRBD2. After removal of 0 bases from V and 2 bases from J, the junction contained 5 bases not matched to a gene. This CDR3 is built from 17 residues. CDR1 is PRHDT and CDR2 is FYEKMQ in the germline V gene (reference sequence). The chain's CDR3 is CASSLGGSGGFTDTQYF. The DNA for the CDR3 is TGTGCCAGCAGCTTAGGTGGTAGCGGGGGGTTCACAGATACGCAGTATTTT.

The V call is TRBV10-3, the J call TRBJ2-3, with D perhaps matching TRBD2 (6 bases). Germline V gene data show CDR1 as ENHRY and CDR2 as SYGVKD. Trimming stripped 4 bases from V and 0 bases from J, with 11 bases between. This CDR3 spans 15 amino acids. CDR3 DNA: TGTGCCATCAGTGGCGGGACCACTAGCACAGATACGCAGTATTTT. This codes for CAISGGTTSTDTQYF.

This clone was recorded a few times. The V and J genes are TRBV6-1 and TRBJ2-7; D possibly corresponds to TRBD2 (6 bases). This CDR3 has 17 amino acids. V was clipped by 2 bases and J by 0 bases, with 17 bases between them. Germline V gene lookup returns CDR1 MNHNS and CDR2 SASEGT. The CDR3 is CASSESRDWYNSYEQYF. CDR3 nucleotide sequence: TGTGCCAGCAGTGAATCCCGGGACTGGTACAACTCCTACGAGCAGTACTTC.

This chain connects TRBV19 to TRBJ1-5; D gene unclear. CDR3 length: 16 amino acids. With 6 bases removed from V and 6 bases from J, the gap between germline ends came to 21 bases. Germline CDR1 reads LNHDA; CDR2 reads SQIVND (reference sequence). CDR3 loop: CASSNPLSGSAQPQHF. The CDR3 nucleotides are TGTGCCAGTAGCAACCCCTTGTCGGGGTCAGCTCAGCCCCAGCATTTT.

The chain is built from TRBV19 and TRBJ2-1, with TRBD2 identical over 11 bases. Germline-derived CDR1 and CDR2 are LNHDA and SQIVND (reference sequence). V shed 5 bases, J shed 0 bases, and the junction held 6 bases outside the gene matches. CDR3 length: 17 amino acids. DNA for the CDR3: TGTGCCAGTAGTCCGCGGACTAGCGGGTACTCCTACAATGAGCAGTTCTTC. Encoded protein: CASSPRTSGYSYNEQFF.

This chain links TRBV19 with TRBJ1-5; TRBD1 matches at 8 bases. Germline V gives CDR1 LNHDA, CDR2 SQIVND (reference sequence). V lost 4 bases, J lost 4 bases, and 6 bases stayed unmatched. This CDR3 spans 15 amino acids. CDR3 region: CASSTPRTGNQPQHF. The CDR3, as DNA: TGTGCCAGTAGTACGCCCCGGACAGGGAATCAGCCCCAGCATTTT.

The chain employs TRBV5-6 and TRBJ2-7; TRBD2 matches at 7 bases. Germline V gives CDR1 SGHDT, CDR2 YYEEEE. The length of the CDR3 is 16 residues. V lost 4 bases to trimming and J lost 1 base; unmatched junction nucleotides: 11. CDR3 DNA sequence: TGTGCCAGCAGCAAATTGGGGGGGGACGTATCCTACGAGCAGTACTTC. Its protein product is CASSKLGGDVSYEQYF.

This sequence joins TRBV9 and TRBJ1-4; the match to TRBD1 covers 8 bases. Germline CDR1 SGDLS, CDR2 YYNGEE. This CDR3 has 14 amino acids. The J segment lost 14 bases and the V segment lost 0 bases, leaving 9 bases of the junction unmatched. This CDR3 is CASSVGTDRGQLFF. In DNA form, the CDR3 reads TGTGCCAGCAGCGTAGGGACAGACAGGGGCCAGCTGTTTTTT. Drawing the rest from reference TRBV9 and TRBJ1-4, the complete variable domain is DSGVTQTPKHLITATGQRVTLRCSPRSGDLSVYWYQQSLDQGLQFLIQYYNGEERAKGNILERFSAQQFPDLHSELNLSSLELGDSALYFCASSVGTDRGQLFFGSGTQLSVL.

The rearrangement links TRBV5-1 to TRBJ2-5, with 9 bases aligning to TRBD2. The CDR3 extends over 16 amino acids. Looked up from germline, CDR1 is SGHRS and CDR2 is YFSETQ. The V and J ends lost 0 bases and 2 bases, in that order; junction bases with no gene match: 5. This CDR3 reads CASSLAGGRGQETQYF. CDR3 bases: TGCGCCAGCAGCTTGGCTGGCGGGAGGGGGCAAGAGACCCAGTACTTC.

This clone was detected only once. This chain links TRBV14 with TRBJ2-3; D uncertain. V was clipped by 0 bases and J by 8 bases, with 12 bases between them. Germline CDR1 reads SGHDN; CDR2 reads FVKESK. CDR3 length: 14 amino acids. CDR3 residues: CASSQDLARGTQYF. CDR3 nucleotides: TGTGCCAGCAGCCAAGATCTTGCGAGAGGTACGCAGTATTTT.

The gene calls are TRBV9 and TRBJ1-5, with D possibly TRBD1 on 5 matching bases. This CDR3 has 16 amino acids. Germline V gives CDR1 SGDLS, CDR2 YYNGEE. The V and J ends lost 4 bases and 5 bases respectively, with 19 bases between them. In DNA, the CDR3 is TGTGCCAGCAGCCCCTCCCCGGGACGGAGGGATCAGCCCCAGCATTTT. It yields the protein CASSPSPGRRDQPQHF.

In its sample, this clone was seen a few times. V usage is TRBV28 and J usage is TRBJ2-4, with TRBD1 matching 11 bases. The ends lost 3 bases at V and 3 bases at J; junction bases unmatched: 4. CDR3 length: 16 amino acids. CDR1 is MDHEN, CDR2 SYDVKM, per germline. CDR3 sequence: CASSFWTGGDKNIQYF. The CDR3 DNA reads as TGTGCCAGCAGTTTTTGGACAGGGGGCGACAAAAACATTCAGTACTTC.

The chain has TRBV27 and TRBJ2-3, with a tentative D call TRBD1 (5 bases). The CDR3 sequence is 13 residues long. Trimming shortened V by 6 bases and J by 2 bases, and 9 bases separated the two germline ends. Germline CDR1 is MNHEY and CDR2 is SMNVEV (reference sequence). The CDR3 protein is CASRKTATDTQYF. CDR3 DNA sequence: TGTGCCAGCAGAAAGACAGCCACAGATACGCAGTATTTT.

The V call is TRBV23-1, the J call TRBJ1-1; D is undetermined. TRBV23-1 counts as an open reading frame of uncertain function. The CDR3 runs to 13 residues. Trimming removed 5 bases from V and 4 bases from J, with 11 bases in between. CDR3 in amino acids: CASSIQVSTEAFF. In DNA, the CDR3 is TGCGCCAGCAGTATCCAGGTCTCCACTGAAGCTTTCTTT.